The rows below give T cell receptor beta chains drawn from one sample of a study of CD8+CD57+ T cells in acquired aplastic anemia. Using its own MiXCR run on the reads, TCRdb lists one record per CDR3 protein. The profile covers roughly 200,000 distinct CDR3 sequences, with over 55% appearing a single time and roughly 50% taken by the ten largest. Sequencing was done on a sample of sorted CD4+, CD8+, or CD8+CD57+ T cells (not recorded which) from PBMCs. The receptors stem from a human donor with aplastic anemia. Both conserved end residues are part of each CDR3. The D gene is left open where the match is weak. Size tells how often a clone was seen (once, few, many) or the class of an expanded clone, and some rows leave it out.

d_gene	v_gene	j_gene	abundance	CDR3nt	CDR3aa
TRBD2	TRBV7-9	TRBJ2-7	.	TGTGCCAGCAGCCTCGGACTAGCGGGAGGCCCCTACGAGCAGTACTTC	CASSLGLAGGPYEQYF
TRBD1	TRBV5-4	TRBJ1-2	.	TGTGCCAGCAGCTTGCAAGGGGGCAAGAGCTACACCTTC	CASSLQGGKSYTF
.	TRBV18	TRBJ2-2	.	TGTGCCAGCTCCCCCGTCGAGTCCGGGGAGCTGTTTTTT	CASSPVESGELFF
.	TRBV10-3	TRBJ2-1	.	TGTGCCATCAGTGAGTCGTCCGGGCGAGGGAGGTCCTACAATGAGCAGTTCTTC	CAISESSGRGRSYNEQFF
.	TRBV19	TRBJ2-2	.	TGTGCCAGTGACCGGGACAAGAACACCGGGGAGCTGTTTTTT	CASDRDKNTGELFF
.	TRBV9	TRBJ2-2	.	TGTGCCAGCAGCGTAAAGGCCGGGGAGCTGTTTTTT	CASSVKAGELFF
TRBD1	TRBV14	TRBJ1-2	.	TGTGCCAGCAGCCCTTGGACAGGGGGTAACTATGGCTACACCTTC	CASSPWTGGNYGYTF
.	TRBV2	TRBJ2-7	.	TGTGCCAGCAGTGAAATCAGTCTGGGTGAGCAGTACTTC	CASSEISLGEQYF
.	TRBV10-3	TRBJ1-2	.	TGTGCCACCAAAATCGACAGTACCTATGGCTACACCTTC	CATKIDSTYGYTF
.	TRBV5-1	TRBJ2-7	many	TGCGCCAGCAGCTTGAATAGCGACTACGAGCAGTACTTC	CASSLNSDYEQYF
.	TRBV7-3	TRBJ2-1	.	TGTGCCAGCAGCCATTTGGGGGGGGCCCACAATGAGCAGTTCTTC	CASSHLGGAHNEQFF
.	TRBV10-3	TRBJ1-1	.	TGTGCCACCGGGACGGAAATGAACGCTGAAGCTTTCTTT	CATGTEMNAEAFF
TRBD2	TRBV2	TRBJ2-3	.	TGTGCCGGCAGTGAACGGGGGGGGGCGGAAGATACGCAGTATTTT	CAGSERGGAEDTQYF
.	TRBV19	TRBJ1-2	.	TGTGCCAGTAGTATCTACAGTAACTATGGCTACACCTTC	CASSIYSNYGYTF
TRBD1	TRBV24-1	TRBJ2-3	.	TGTGCCACCAGTGCATCGTGGACAGGGGACTCGAATACGCAGTATTTT	CATSASWTGDSNTQYF
TRBD2	TRBV20-1	TRBJ2-7	many	TGCAGTGCTAGAGCCCCTAGCGGGTACGAGCAGTACTTC	CSARAPSGYEQYF
.	TRBV19	TRBJ2-3	.	TGTGCCAGTAGTATTATAGACAGAGCAGATACGCAGTATTTT	CASSIIDRADTQYF
.	TRBV11-1	TRBJ2-7	.	TGTGCCAGCAGCCGCGCGGGGAACACCCACGAGCAGTACTTC	CASSRAGNTHEQYF
.	TRBV6-6	TRBJ2-7	.	TGTGCCAGCAGTTATGGAGTAGCGGACTCCTACGAGCAGTACTTC	CASSYGVADSYEQYF
.	TRBV20-1	TRBJ1-6	.	TGCAGTGCTAGGGAGACAGGAAGGGAATCACCCCTCCACTTT	CSARETGRESPLHF
.	TRBV7-9	TRBJ1-2	.	TGTGCCAGCAGCCCTGGTTTTCAGAACTATGGCTACACCTTC	CASSPGFQNYGYTF
.	TRBV10-1	TRBJ2-2	.	TGCGCCAGCAGTGATGGGAAAGGGGGATATACCGGGGAGCTGTTTTTT	CASSDGKGGYTGELFF
.	TRBV10-2	TRBJ1-2	.	TGCGCCAGCAGTGAGATGGTGGGGACCTATGGCTACACCTTC	CASSEMVGTYGYTF
TRBD2	TRBV7-2	TRBJ2-7	few	TGTGCCAGCAGCGCCGGACTAGCGGGCGAGCAGTACTTC	CASSAGLAGEQYF
TRBD2	TRBV5-1	TRBJ2-3	.	TGCGCCAGCAGCCCTACGCCCATTCTAGCGGGGATGGGAGATACGCAGTATTTT	CASSPTPILAGMGDTQYF
TRBD2	TRBV7-2	TRBJ2-7	.	TGTGCCAGCAGCTTCGTAGCGGGAGTGTACGAGCAGTACTTC	CASSFVAGVYEQYF
.	TRBV7-2	TRBJ2-3	.	TGTGCCAGCAGCGCCCGACTAGGCGTGGATACGCAGTATTTT	CASSARLGVDTQYF